This is a list of T cell receptor beta chains from one sample in a study of T cell repertoires in cytomegalovirus infection. TCRdb reprocessed the reads via MiXCR and lists one record per CDR3 protein. The sample lists 200,000 to 250,000 distinct CDR3 sequences; roughly 6.5% were seen once. The material sequenced was PBMCs. The receptors were sampled from a human donor in good health (CMV status not recorded). Some clones in this sample may be carry-over from other donors' samples. Both conserved end residues are part of each CDR3. D genes are given only for firm matches. Expanded clones are given a class, and other clones once, few, many or no size at all.

D	size	V	length	J	CDR3	DNA
TRBD2	many	TRBV7-9	15	TRBJ2-1	CASSLRGTTGGEQFF	TGTGCCAGCAGCTTAAGGGGCACAACGGGGGGAGAGCAGTTCTTC
TRBD1	many	TRBV5-6	13	TRBJ1-1	CASSRQGPDEAFF	TGTGCCAGCAGCAGACAGGGGCCGGATGAAGCTTTCTTT
-	many	TRBV20-1	14	TRBJ2-2	CSASEPTNTGELFF	TGCAGTGCCTCCGAGCCTACGAACACCGGGGAGCTGTTTTTT
-	many	TRBV12-3/TRBV12-4	11	TRBJ1-1	CASSLKTEAFF	TGTGCCAGCAGCCTAAAGACTGAAGCTTTCTTT
-	many	TRBV11-3	11	TRBJ1-2	CASSLSGAGTF	TGTGCCAGCAGCTTATCCGGGGCTGGAACCTTC
-	many	TRBV7-2	15	TRBJ1-4	CASSLGTNSGEKLFF	TGTGCCAGCAGCTTAGGGACGAACAGTGGGGAAAAACTGTTTTTT
-	-	TRBV14	14	TRBJ1-2	CASSQDTRLGGYTF	TGTGCCAGCAGCCAAGATACGAGGTTGGGAGGCTACACCTTC
-	few	TRBV20-1	15	TRBJ1-4	CSAGSSQGRGEKLFF	TGCAGTGCTGGGTCTTCACAGGGACGGGGAGAAAAACTGTTTTTT
-	many	TRBV9	14	TRBJ1-1	CASSVVSTNPEAFF	TGTGCCAGCAGCGTAGTTTCCACAAACCCTGAAGCTTTCTTT
-	few	TRBV6-5	14	TRBJ1-1	CASSYAVQNTEAFF	TGTGCCAGCAGTTACGCAGTACAGAACACTGAAGCTTTCTTT
TRBD2	many	TRBV7-6	22	TRBJ2-4	CASSLGFEASGGADPAKNIQYF	TGTGCCAGCAGCTTAGGATTCGAGGCTAGCGGGGGGGCCGACCCTGCCAAAAACATTCAGTACTTC
TRBD2	many	TRBV20-1	16	TRBJ2-7	CSAGGGPSGSSYEQYF	TGCAGTGCTGGGGGGGGGCCGAGCGGGAGCTCCTACGAGCAGTACTTC
TRBD2	many	TRBV24-1	16	TRBJ2-1	CATSALSGGLHNEQFF	TGTGCCACCAGTGCCCTGAGCGGGGGACTCCACAATGAGCAGTTCTTC
TRBD1	many	TRBV19	14	TRBJ1-2	CASGTGLLEYGYTF	TGTGCCAGCGGGACAGGGTTGTTAGAATATGGCTACACCTTC
-	many	TRBV7-9	11	TRBJ2-5	CASSSGETQYF	TGTGCCAGCAGCTCCGGGGAGACCCAGTACTTC
-	many	TRBV7-2	13	TRBJ1-2	CASSWSWESGYTF	TGTGCCAGCAGCTGGAGCTGGGAAAGTGGCTACACCTTC
TRBD1	many	TRBV2	15	TRBJ1-5	CASSEGDRSNQPQHF	TGTGCCAGCAGTGAGGGGGACAGAAGCAATCAGCCCCAGCATTTT
-	many	TRBV5-6	12	TRBJ2-4	CASSLDPNIQYF	TGTGCCAGCAGCTTGGACCCAAACATTCAGTACTTC
TRBD1	many	TRBV7-2	16	TRBJ2-3	CASSLVGGFDTDTQYF	TGTGCCAGCAGCTTAGTAGGGGGCTTTGACACAGATACGCAGTATTTT
-	many	TRBV7-7	14	TRBJ2-1	CACVEQGLEGKQFF	TGTGCCTGTGTAGAACAGGGTCTTGAAGGAAAGCAGTTCTTC
-	many	TRBV5-4	15	TRBJ1-1	CASSLGGQTNTEAFF	TGTGCCAGCAGCTTGGGTGGACAAACGAACACTGAAGCTTTCTTT
TRBD1	-	TRBV19	11	TRBJ1-1	CATYRDREAFF	TGTGCCACCTACCGGGACAGGGAAGCTTTCTTT
TRBD1	few	TRBV6-2/TRBV6-3	19	TRBJ2-1	CASSYGAQDSRTGDNEQFF	TGTGCCAGCAGTTACGGAGCCCAGGACTCAAGGACAGGGGACAATGAGCAGTTCTTC
TRBD1	many	TRBV12-3/TRBV12-4	14	TRBJ2-7	CASSPRTGGYEQYF	TGTGCCAGCAGCCCTAGGACAGGGGGATACGAGCAGTACTTC
-	many	TRBV19	15	TRBJ2-3	CASSASGHSTDTQYF	TGTGCCAGTAGTGCCTCGGGCCACTCCACAGATACGCAGTATTTT
TRBD2	many	TRBV5-6	16	TRBJ2-3	CASSPRTSGGRDTQYF	TGTGCCAGCAGCCCAAGGACTAGCGGGGGCCGGGATACGCAGTATTTT